The rows below give T cell receptor beta chains drawn from one sample of a study of T cells in Graves' hyperthyroidism and ophthalmopathy. TCRdb re-analysed the multiplex PCR reads in MiXCR, keeping a single row per CDR3 protein. This sample has 200,000 to 300,000 distinct CDR3 sequences, with around 25% found just once. Input material: blood. The receptors were gathered from a middle-aged woman with Graves' ophthalmopathy. Both conserved end residues are part of each CDR3. The order of the fields is V gene, J gene, clone size, D gene, CDR3 protein, CDR3 DNA. The D gene is left open where the match is weak. Only part of the rows carry a size: once, few, many, or a class if the clone is expanded.

TRBV27	TRBJ2-2	many	.	CASSSRAYPANTGELFF	TGTGCCAGCAGTTCGAGGGCCTACCCCGCGAACACCGGGGAGCTGTTTTTT
TRBV27	TRBJ1-2	once	.	CASSLWGGHGYTF	TGTGCCAGCAGTTTATGGGGGGGCCATGGCTACACCTTC
TRBV7-2	TRBJ1-5	.	.	CASSLGFRWPQHF	TGTGCCAGCAGCTTGGGATTTCGATGGCCCCAGCATTTT
TRBV4-2	TRBJ1-1	.	.	CASSQQTGQNTEAFF	TGTGCCAGCAGCCAGCAGACGGGACAGAACACTGAAGCTTTCTTT
TRBV7-2	TRBJ2-5	many	.	CASSSWSYAQETQYF	TGTGCCAGCAGCTCCTGGAGTTACGCCCAAGAGACCCAGTACTTC
TRBV6-2/TRBV6-3	TRBJ2-7	.	.	CASSYQGRGPYEQYF	TGTGCCAGCAGTTACCAGGGTAGAGGGCCGTACGAGCAGTACTTC
TRBV24-1	TRBJ1-5	once	TRBD1	CATSDGDRNQPQHF	TGTGCCACCAGTGATGGGGACAGAAATCAGCCCCAGCATTTT
TRBV5-1	TRBJ2-7	many	.	CASSLGDAPYEQYF	TGCGCCAGCAGCTTGGGGGACGCCCCCTACGAGCAGTACTTC
TRBV7-2	TRBJ1-2	many	TRBD1	CASSLGTGQGYTF	TGTGCCAGCAGCTTAGGGACAGGGCAAGGCTACACCTTC
TRBV2	TRBJ2-7	many	.	CASSQETIYEQYF	TGTGCCAGTAGTCAGGAGACAATCTACGAGCAGTACTTC
TRBV2	TRBJ1-2	.	TRBD1	CASNQGANYGYTF	TGTGCCAGCAATCAGGGGGCGAACTATGGCTACACCTTC
TRBV28	TRBJ1-5	many	.	CASTPTPNQPQHF	TGTGCCAGCACCCCTACGCCGAATCAGCCCCAGCATTTT
TRBV29-1	TRBJ1-5	many	.	CSVAGPGSNQPQHF	TGCAGCGTAGCGGGACCCGGAAGCAATCAGCCCCAGCATTTT
TRBV4-2	TRBJ2-7	many	TRBD2	CASSQGTSGPYEQYF	TGTGCCAGCAGCCAAGGGACTAGCGGACCCTACGAGCAGTACTTC
TRBV20-1	TRBJ2-7	many	.	CSARVKDTHYEQYF	TGCAGTGCTAGAGTGAAGGATACCCACTACGAGCAGTACTTC
TRBV15	TRBJ2-7	many	.	CATSGKSYEQYF	TGTGCCACCAGCGGAAAGTCCTACGAGCAGTACTTC
TRBV7-3	TRBJ1-1	many	TRBD1	CASSLTGGMNTEAFF	TGTGCCAGCAGCTTGACAGGGGGCATGAACACTGAAGCTTTCTTT